This paragraph reports one TCR beta chain. The sample comes from a study of blood T cells in healthy people across ages. Sample-barcoded 5' priming and a J-beta primer mix drove a second PCR of roughly 6 to 12 cycles. Using its own MiXCR run on the 5' RACE reads, TCRdb lists one record per CDR3 protein. The table includes 500,000 to 550,000 distinct CDR3 sequences, around 24% detected once. Investigators took ten milliliters of peripheral blood from every donor. Each sample yielded at least 5 micrograms of PBMC total RNA. Separately, the same data were catalogued under a study of T cells of mothers and their children.

This receptor was taken from a boy aged 5-17 years in good health. Sequencing was carried out using blood.

The CDR3 spells CATSREGQGYEQYF. The CDR3 nucleotides are TGTGCCACCAGCAGAGAGGGACAGGGCTACGAGCAGTACTTC. The chain employs TRBV15 and TRBJ2-5; 9 nucleotides align to TRBD1. The J call may be incorrect, as the DNA end agrees better with TRBJ2-7. From germline, CDR1 is LNHNV and CDR2 YYDKDF (reference sequence). This CDR3 spans 14 amino acids.